Below, one TCR beta chain is given with its context. This clonotype was seen only once. Its antigen is still unknown. The sample holds no much larger clone one base away, and base qualities are not on file. A single read constitutes weak evidence. Ficoll-Paque density gradient centrifugation was used to isolate PBMCs. V gives up 1 base and J gives up 9 bases, and the segment between their germline ends measures 15 bases. Spanning cysteine to phenylalanine, the CDR3 consists of 14 amino acids. The retained sequence is limited to the CDR3, 42 bases, with the frame set at the first base. From the germline V gene, CDR1 is MGHDK and CDR2 is SYGVNS. The data are from a study of T-cell memory formation after mild COVID-19 (dated by TCRdb to the early 2020s). In terms of the full investigation: TCR sequence clusters from the two donors were largely donor specific. In a couple of donors, T-cell clones that expanded and contracted after mild COVID-19 were followed by sequencing TCRalpha and TCRbeta repertoires longitudinally. The cohort comprised two young, previously healthy adult volunteers, one female and one male.

Study-wide conclusions, independent of this receptor: Balanced CD4/CD8 phenotypes were observed for clones contracting from day 15 to 85, whereas a bias towards CD4+ was observed for a second wave of clones expanding from day 15 to 37. Only a couple of mild cases were covered in the study, and larger cohorts including severe cases with pre-infection samples were considered necessary. SARS-CoV-2 specificity of the second-wave clones peaking on day 37 was not confirmed. Some responding clones were detected in pre-infection memory, suggesting pre-existing cross-reactive memory T cells joined the SARS-CoV-2 response. Contracting CD4+ clones were found mainly in CM and EM memory subsets, while CD8+ clones were enriched in EMRA.

These reads were obtained on an Illumina NovaSeq 6000. TCRalpha and TCRbeta cDNA libraries were constructed by 5'RACE with constant-segment primers, with sample barcodes and unique molecular identifiers being introduced. Trizol reagent was used to extract RNA from every sample. Library amplification was performed in two PCR steps, and a second sample barcode and Illumina TruSeq adapters were introduced in the second step. Sequencing of the libraries was done on an Illumina NovaSeq, producing 2 x 150 bp paired-end reads. The authors processed their data as follows. Reads were demultiplexed and collapsed into UMI-guided consensus sequences with migec v1.2.7. Using mixcr v2.1.11, UMI consensuses were aligned to TRA and TRB V and J templates and then assembled into clonotypes. A clonotype was counted as expanded or contracted only when both edgeR and NoisET called the clonotype significant, with the noise models trained on biological replicates. For edgeR calls, a false discovery rate-adjusted p below 0.01 and a log2 fold-change threshold of 1 were applied. PCA with hierarchical clustering of max-normalized trajectories of the 1000 most abundant clonotypes was used as exploratory dynamics analysis. The CD4 or CD8 phenotype of responding clones was assigned using the separately sequenced CD4+ and CD8+ repertoires. Using fastp at Q25 and MiXCR, TCRdb reprocessed the public reads and kept productive beta chains. Merged by CDR3 protein, the rows form single entries marked with the most common genes and DNA. These V and J calls originate from TCRdb's pipeline instead of the authors' own analysis. Counted in this sample were more than 250,000 distinct CDR3 sequences; approximately 15% of them appeared once. The ten largest account for 22% of the sample.

Sequencing input: PBMCs or a T cell subset sorted from them (not recorded which). The chain couples TRBV25-1 to TRBJ1-1; confidence is insufficient to name the D gene. The clonotype originates from a man aged 18 to 29 who had mild COVID-19 (a few samples of this study predate the infection). The sample titles of this study are shuffled in the database, so cell type and time point are left out; the donor was told from shared clones. Here is the DNA: TGTGCCAGCAGTGAATTGACTTTGGGGAATAAAGCTTTCTTT. Its protein reads: CASSELTLGNKAFF. The reference TRBV25-1 and TRBJ1-1 proteins fill in what lies around the CDR3, so the full variable domain reads EADIYQTPRYLVIGTGKKITLECSQTMGHDKMYWYQQDPGMELHLIHYSYGVNSTEKGDLSSESTVSRIRTEHFPLTLESARPSHTSQYLCASSELTLGNKAFFGQGTRLTVV.